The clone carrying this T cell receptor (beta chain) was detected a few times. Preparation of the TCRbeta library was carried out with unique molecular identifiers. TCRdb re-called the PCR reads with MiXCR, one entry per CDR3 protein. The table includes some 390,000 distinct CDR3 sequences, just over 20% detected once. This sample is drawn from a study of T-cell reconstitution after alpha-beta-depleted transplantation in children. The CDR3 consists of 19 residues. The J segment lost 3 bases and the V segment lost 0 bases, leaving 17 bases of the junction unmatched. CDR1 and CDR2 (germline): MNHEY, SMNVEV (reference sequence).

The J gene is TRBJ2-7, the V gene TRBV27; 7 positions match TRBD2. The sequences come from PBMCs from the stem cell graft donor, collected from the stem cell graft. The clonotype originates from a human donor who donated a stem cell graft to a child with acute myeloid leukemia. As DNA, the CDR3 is TGTGCCAGCAGTTTATCGGGACTAAATTCGGCCGAGGGTTTCTACGAGCAGTACTTC. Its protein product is CASSLSGLNSAEGFYEQYF.